These 14 T cell receptor beta chains were sequenced from one sample in a study of T cells in Graves' hyperthyroidism and ophthalmopathy. RNA transcripts gave rise to amplified TCR beta CDR3 regions. Using the HTBI primer set, a first-round RT-PCR was run on the TCR CDR3. TCRdb used MiXCR to reprocess the multiplex PCR reads, holding one entry per CDR3 protein. In the table there are about 200,000 distinct CDR3 sequences, 17% of which are singletons. Sequencing was done on a sample of blood. The receptors stem from a woman between 45 and 65 years old with Graves' hyperthyroidism.

As for this clonotype: A single base separates this from a much larger clone, so it may be a read error. The CDR3 region has the DNA TGCGCCAGCAGCTCGACTAGCGGGGGGGACAATGGGCAGTTCTTC. Protein: CASSSTSGGDNGQFF. This rearrangement joins TRBV5-1 to TRBJ2-1; TRBD2 aligns across 14 bases. Germline V gives CDR1 SGHRS, CDR2 YFSETQ. There are 15 residues in the CDR3.

This clonotype was observed a few times. The junction shows a germline mismatch at one end, possibly a read error. The CDR3 bases are TGTGCCAGCAGCTTAGTGGTTTTAACTGACGCTTTCTTT. Its protein product is CASSLVVLTDAFF. V is TRBV7-9 and J is TRBJ1-1; D is unresolved. This CDR3 region has 13 residues. Per germline, CDR1 SEHNR and CDR2 FQNEAQ (reference sequence).

In its sample, this clonotype was seen many times. V is TRBV27 and J is TRBJ2-7; TRBD1 might be the D (6 bases). Germline V lookup: CDR1 MNHEY, CDR2 SMNVEV (reference sequence). The CDR3 covers 12 residues. V gave up 9 bases and J gave up 2 bases, with 11 bases separating them. CDR3 protein: CASQDSTYEQYF. The DNA of the CDR3 is TGTGCCAGTCAGGACAGCACCTACGAGCAGTACTTC.

The CDR3: CATSSPSGRNTDTQYF. CDR3 sequence (DNA): TGTGCCACCAGCAGTCCTAGCGGGCGCAACACAGATACGCAGTATTTT. The J gene is TRBJ2-3, the V gene TRBV15, with 8 bases that match TRBD2. Germline CDR1 reads LNHNV; CDR2 reads YYDKDF (reference sequence). V shed 3 bases, J shed 2 bases, and the junction held 7 bases outside the gene matches. The CDR3 extends over 16 amino acids.

This clonotype has more than one count but fewer than ten. The J gene is TRBJ2-1, the V gene TRBV7-3; D uncertain. CDR1 SGHTA and CDR2 FQGTGA come from the germline V gene. The CDR3 is 16 residues long. The V gene lost 2 bases and the J gene lost 3 bases, with 14 bases spanning the gap. As DNA, the CDR3 is TGTGCCAGCAGCTTAGGATTGGGAAGAGGCTACAATGAGCAGTTCTTC. It translates to CASSLGLGRGYNEQFF. Using reference TRBV7-3 and TRBJ2-1 for the parts outside the CDR3, the full variable domain is GAGVSQTPSNKVTEKGKYVELRCDPISGHTALYWYRQSLGQGPEFLIYFQGTGAADDSGLPNDRFFAVRPEGSVSTLKIQRTERGDSAVYLCASSLGLGRGYNEQFFGPGTRLTVL.

The table lists this clonotype with many counts. CDR3 DNA: TGTGCCAGCAGTTTAGGTGGGACAGGGGGCCTGCGGGAGCAGTTCTTC. It encodes CASSLGGTGGLREQFF. This rearrangement joins TRBV28 to TRBJ2-1; 12 bases agree with TRBD1. Trimming removed 2 bases from V and 10 bases from J; junction bases left unmatched: 9. The germline CDR1 and CDR2 sequences are MDHEN and SYDVKM. The length of the CDR3 is 16 residues.

This clonotype showed up just a few times. This chain connects TRBV12-3 or TRBV12-4 to TRBJ1-3, with D perhaps matching TRBD1 (5 bases). The CDR3 covers 16 residues. Trimming took 2 bases from V and 6 from J, leaving 17 bases between them. The CDR3 region has the DNA TGTGCCAGCAGTTTACATGGGGGAATAAATGTAAACACCATATATTTT. This gives the protein CASSLHGGINVNTIYF.

Notes on this clonotype: A much larger clone sits a single nucleotide away, making a read error possible. The rearrangement joins TRBV18 to TRBJ2-1, with 9 bases fitting TRBD2. CDR3 size: 15 residues. Germline CDR1 is KGHSH and CDR2 is LQKENI. Here the CDR3 reads CASPPLAGADNEQFF. For the CDR3, the DNA is TGTGCCAGCCCACCCTTAGCGGGAGCGGACAATGAGCAGTTCTTC.

The chain links TRBV5-6 to TRBJ2-3; unclear D gene. This CDR3 region has 15 residues. The ends were cut back, 1 base at V and 4 bases at J, with 13 bases in the middle. Germline V lookup: CDR1 SGHDT, CDR2 YYEEEE. The CDR3 sequence: CASSLRQTGPDTQYF. In DNA, the CDR3 is TGTGCCAGCAGCTTGAGGCAAACCGGTCCAGATACGCAGTATTTT.

At least ten counts were recorded for this clonotype. The chain combines TRBV24-1 with TRBJ2-1; 8 bases map to TRBD1. The J segment lost 2 bases and the V segment lost 4 bases, leaving 6 bases of the junction unmatched. CDR1 KGHDR and CDR2 SFDVKD come from the germline V gene. The CDR3 has 16 residues. The chain's CDR3 is CATSEPGTGPYNEQFF. In nucleotides, the CDR3 is TGTGCCACCAGTGAACCCGGGACAGGACCCTACAATGAGCAGTTCTTC.

This chain connects TRBV10-3 to TRBJ2-4, with a possible D match to TRBD1 (5 bases). CDR3 length: 16 amino acids. The V gene lost 4 bases and the J gene lost 1 base, with 14 bases spanning the gap. Germline lookup yields CDR1 ENHRY and CDR2 SYGVKD. The CDR3 loop is CAISAAGFQAKNIQYF. CDR3 in DNA: TGTGCCATCAGTGCTGCAGGGTTCCAGGCCAAAAACATTCAGTACTTC.

This clonotype was recorded a few times. This chain uses TRBV30 with TRBJ1-1, with D maybe TRBD1 (6 bases). With 5 bases removed from V and 5 bases from J, the gap between germline ends came to 15 bases. The germline CDR1 and CDR2 sequences are GTSNPN and SVGIG (reference sequence). There are 13 residues in the CDR3. The CDR3 reads CAWVRRGGTEAFF. CDR3 nucleotides: TGTGCCTGGGTCAGAAGAGGGGGGACTGAAGCTTTCTTT.

V gene TRBV7-3 combines with J gene TRBJ1-2; D perhaps matches TRBD1 (5 bases). The V and J ends lost 4 bases and 4 bases respectively, with 16 bases between them. The germline V gene has CDR1 SGHTA and CDR2 FQGTGA. The CDR3 has 15 amino acids. CDR3 amino acids: CASSSGTDFAYGYTF. As DNA, the CDR3 is TGTGCCAGCAGCTCCGGGACGGACTTTGCCTATGGCTACACCTTC.

The chain's CDR3 is CASSMMGGEQFF. DNA for the CDR3: TGTGCCAGTAGTATGATGGGAGGTGAGCAGTTCTTC. The V and J genes are TRBV19 and TRBJ2-1; D may be TRBD2 (6 bases). Germline CDR1 is LNHDA and CDR2 is SQIVND (reference sequence). Trimming left V 3 bases short and J 9 bases short, with 9 bases between. CDR3 length equals 12 residues.